In this sample, the clone carrying this TCR beta chain turned up many times. The data were taken from a study of T-cell memory formation after mild COVID-19. In the study overall: TCR clusters largely stayed donor specific.

The ends were cut back, 6 bases at V and 3 bases at J, with 9 bases in the middle. The CDR3 sequence is 12 residues long. Per germline, CDR1 SGHTA and CDR2 FQGNSA. TCRdb independently ran MiXCR on the 5' RACE reads; one entry per CDR3 protein. The repertoire holds about 130,000 distinct CDR3 sequences, with approximately 15% as singletons. This TCR derives from a man between 18 and 29 years old who had mild COVID-19 (a few samples of this study predate the infection). Cell type and time point are not known. Sequences were obtained from PBMCs or a T cell subset sorted from them (not recorded which). This chain uses TRBV7-2 with TRBJ2-7; maybe TRBD1 (6 bases). Here the CDR3 reads CASREDSYEQYF. The CDR3 bases are TGTGCCAGCAGGGAGGACAGCTACGAGCAGTACTTC.